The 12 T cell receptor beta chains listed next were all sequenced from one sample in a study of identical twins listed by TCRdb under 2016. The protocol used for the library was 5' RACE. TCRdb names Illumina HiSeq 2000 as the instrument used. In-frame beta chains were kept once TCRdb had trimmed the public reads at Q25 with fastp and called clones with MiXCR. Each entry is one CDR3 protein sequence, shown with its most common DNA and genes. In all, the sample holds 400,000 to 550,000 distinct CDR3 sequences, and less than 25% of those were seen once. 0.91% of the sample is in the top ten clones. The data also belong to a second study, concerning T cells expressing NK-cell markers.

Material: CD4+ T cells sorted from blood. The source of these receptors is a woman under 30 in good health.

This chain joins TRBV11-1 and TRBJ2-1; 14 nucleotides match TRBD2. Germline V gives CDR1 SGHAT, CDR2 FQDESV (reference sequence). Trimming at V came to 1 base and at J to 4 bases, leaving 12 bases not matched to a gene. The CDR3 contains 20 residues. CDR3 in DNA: TGTGCCAGCAGCTTAGTTAGGACTAGCGGGAGGACCGAAATATACAATGAGCAGTTCTTC. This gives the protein CASSLVRTSGRTEIYNEQFF.

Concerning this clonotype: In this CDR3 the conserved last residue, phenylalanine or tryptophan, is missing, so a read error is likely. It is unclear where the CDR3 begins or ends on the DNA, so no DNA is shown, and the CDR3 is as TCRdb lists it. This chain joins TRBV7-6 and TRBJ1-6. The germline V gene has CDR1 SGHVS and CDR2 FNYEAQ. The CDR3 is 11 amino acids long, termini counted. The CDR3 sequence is CASSLVVVQIL.

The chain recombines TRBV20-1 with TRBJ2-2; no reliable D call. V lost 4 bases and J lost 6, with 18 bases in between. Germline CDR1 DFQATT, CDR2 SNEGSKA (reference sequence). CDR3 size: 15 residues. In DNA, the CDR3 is TGCAGTGCTACCCCCACACAGTGGAGTTCCGGGGAGCTGTTTTTT. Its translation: CSATPTQWSSGELFF.

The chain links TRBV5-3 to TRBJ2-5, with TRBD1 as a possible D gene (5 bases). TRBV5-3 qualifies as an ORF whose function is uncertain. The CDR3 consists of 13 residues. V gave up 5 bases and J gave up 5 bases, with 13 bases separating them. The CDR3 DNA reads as TGTGCCAGAAGAGAAGGGGCCGGCGAGACCCAGTACTTC. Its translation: CARREGAGETQYF.

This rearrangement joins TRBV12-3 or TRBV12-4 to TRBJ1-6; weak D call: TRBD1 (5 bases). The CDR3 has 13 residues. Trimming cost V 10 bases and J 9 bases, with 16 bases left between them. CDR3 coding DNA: TGTGCCACGAAACGGGGGGTGGGTTCACCCCTCCACTTT. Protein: CATKRGVGSPLHF.

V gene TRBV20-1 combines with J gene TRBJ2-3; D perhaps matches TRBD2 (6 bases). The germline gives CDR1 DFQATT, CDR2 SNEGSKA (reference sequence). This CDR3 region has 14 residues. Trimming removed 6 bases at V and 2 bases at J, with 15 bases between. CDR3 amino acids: CSATAGRLTDTQYF. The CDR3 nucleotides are TGCAGTGCCACAGCGGGTCGCCTCACAGATACGCAGTATTTT.

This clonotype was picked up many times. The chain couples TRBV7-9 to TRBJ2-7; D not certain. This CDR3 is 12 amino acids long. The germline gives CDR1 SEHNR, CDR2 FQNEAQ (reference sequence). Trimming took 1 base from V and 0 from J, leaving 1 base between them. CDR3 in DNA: TGTGCCAGCAGCTTAGTCTCCTACGAGCAGTACTTC. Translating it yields CASSLVSYEQYF. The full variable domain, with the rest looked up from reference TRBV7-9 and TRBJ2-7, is DTGVSQNPRHKITKRGQNVTFRCDPISEHNRLYWYRQTLGQGPEFLTYFQNEAQLEKSRLLSDRFSAERPKGSFSTLEIQRTEQGDSAMYLCASSLVSYEQYFGPGTRLTVT.

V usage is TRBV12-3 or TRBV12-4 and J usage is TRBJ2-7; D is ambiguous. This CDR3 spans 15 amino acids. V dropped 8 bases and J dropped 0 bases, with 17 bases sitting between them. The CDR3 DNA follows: TGTGCCAGCGGAATCGACTTGAGCCACTCCTACGAGCAGTACTTC. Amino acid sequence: CASGIDLSHSYEQYF.

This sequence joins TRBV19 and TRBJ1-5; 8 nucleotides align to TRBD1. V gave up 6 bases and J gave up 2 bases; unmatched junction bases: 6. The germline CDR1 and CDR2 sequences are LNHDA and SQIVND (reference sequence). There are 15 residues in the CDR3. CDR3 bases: TGTGCCAGTAGGAAGACAGGGGACGGCAATCAGCCCCAGCATTTT. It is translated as CASRKTGDGNQPQHF.

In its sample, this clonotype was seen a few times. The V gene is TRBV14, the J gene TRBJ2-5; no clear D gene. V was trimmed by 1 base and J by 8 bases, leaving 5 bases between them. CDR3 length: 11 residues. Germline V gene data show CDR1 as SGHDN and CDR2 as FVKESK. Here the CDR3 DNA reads TGTGCCAGCAGCCAAGGGAGAACCCAGTACTTC. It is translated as CASSQGRTQYF.

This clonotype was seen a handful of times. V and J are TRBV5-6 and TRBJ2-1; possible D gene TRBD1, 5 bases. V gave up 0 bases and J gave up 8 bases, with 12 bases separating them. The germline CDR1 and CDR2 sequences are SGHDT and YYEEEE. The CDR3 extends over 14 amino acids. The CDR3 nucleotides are TGTGCCAGCAGCTTGGAGGGGTATGGGGATGAGCAGTTCTTC. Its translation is CASSLEGYGDEQFF.

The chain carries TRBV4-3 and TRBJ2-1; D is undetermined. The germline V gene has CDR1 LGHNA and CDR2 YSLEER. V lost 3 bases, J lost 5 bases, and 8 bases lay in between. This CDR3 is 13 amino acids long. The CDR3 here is CASSHAAHNEQFF. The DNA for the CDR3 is TGCGCCAGCAGCCATGCGGCGCACAATGAGCAGTTCTTC.